This is a list of T cell receptor beta chains from one sample in a study of blood T cell repertoires in COVID-19. The method was immunoSEQ multiplex PCR; TCRdb's version includes in-frame clones alone and lacks a portion of them. The sample includes about 220,000 clones, roughly 80% of them seen just once. The specimen sequenced was PBMCs or T cells enriched from blood (not recorded which). The receptor set was obtained from a middle-aged woman who had been exposed to COVID-19. The CDR3 runs from the conserved cysteine through the conserved F or W. A D gene is named only where the DNA matches it firmly. Rows give clone size only sometimes, using once, few, many, or a class for an expanded clone.

CDR3nt	CDR3aa	d_gene	abundance	j_gene	v_gene
TGCAGCGTTTCCACATCGAATGAAAAACTGTTTTTT	CSVSTSNEKLFF	.	.	TRBJ1-4	TRBV29-1
TGTGCCAGCACCCCGGGACAGGGGTATGAAAAACTGTTTTTT	CASTPGQGYEKLFF	TRBD1	.	TRBJ1-4	TRBV7-8
TGCGCCAGCAGCTTGAGCCACAATGAGCAGTTCTTC	CASSLSHNEQFF	.	.	TRBJ2-1	TRBV5-1
TGTGCCAGCTCGTATCGTTCCTCAGGGGGTCCCACTGAAGCTTTCTTT	CASSYRSSGGPTEAFF	TRBD1	.	TRBJ1-1	TRBV18
TGTGCCAGCAGTTATGGGGGCGATCAGCCCCAGCATTTT	CASSYGGDQPQHF	.	.	TRBJ1-5	TRBV28
TGTGCCAGCAGCCGTCTACTAGCGGGGCAAGAGACCCAGTACTTC	CASSRLLAGQETQYF	TRBD2	.	TRBJ2-5	TRBV27
TGCGCCAGCAGCCCAAACCCCATGGGCCAAAATCAGCCCCAGCATTTT	CASSPNPMGQNQPQHF	.	.	TRBJ1-5	TRBV5-1
TGTGCCAGCAGACGCCAGGGAACGTATAATTCACCCCTCCACTTT	CASRRQGTYNSPLHF	.	.	TRBJ1-6	TRBV6-5
TGTGCCAGCAGCGTAGAGGAGGGACGGCCCCGGTCACCCCTCCACTTT	CASSVEEGRPRSPLHF	.	.	TRBJ1-6	TRBV9
TGTGCCAGCAGCCGTAATGAAAAACTGTTTTTT	CASSRNEKLFF	.	.	TRBJ1-4	TRBV7-2
TGTGCCAGCAGTCTCGGGACAGGTAGCTATGGCTACACCTTC	CASSLGTGSYGYTF	TRBD1	.	TRBJ1-2	TRBV6-5
TGTGCCAGCAGCCTCGGATGGGGCGGACACACAGATACGCAGTATTTT	CASSLGWGGHTDTQYF	.	.	TRBJ2-3	TRBV7-2
TGTGCCAGTACCCTAACAGGGCAGGGAGGCTACACCTTC	CASTLTGQGGYTF	.	.	TRBJ1-2	TRBV19
TGCGCCAGCAGCCAAGAGATCAGTCAAGAGACCCAGTACTTC	CASSQEISQETQYF	.	.	TRBJ2-5	TRBV4-1
TGTGCCAGCAGCGTTGGCTGGGCTAGCGGGGGGGAGACCCAGTACTTC	CASSVGWASGGETQYF	TRBD2	.	TRBJ2-5	TRBV9
TGCGCCAGCAGGACGGGGGGGTTTACCTTTAGCACAGATACGCAGTATTTT	CASRTGGFTFSTDTQYF	TRBD2	once	TRBJ2-3	TRBV5-1
TGTGCCAGCTCACCACTCGCCCGGGACAGCCTCTATGGCTACACCTTC	CASSPLARDSLYGYTF	TRBD1	.	TRBJ1-2	TRBV18
TGTGCCAGTAGGAGGACTAGCGGGGGGCCGTACCAAGAGACCCAGTACTTC	CASRRTSGGPYQETQYF	TRBD2	.	TRBJ2-5	TRBV19
TGTGCCAGCAGTCCCATGCCCGACAGGGAGGCTTTCTTT	CASSPMPDREAFF	TRBD1	.	TRBJ1-1	TRBV27
TGTGCCAGCAGCTCCCTCTGGGGGGATCCCTACGAGCAGTACTTC	CASSSLWGDPYEQYF	.	.	TRBJ2-7	TRBV7-3
TGTGCCAGCAGCACCGGACAAAACTCCTACGAGCAGTACTTC	CASSTGQNSYEQYF	.	.	TRBJ2-7	TRBV9
TGTGCCAGCAGTCCCCTCGGGGACAAGGGTTATTACGAGCAGTACTTC	CASSPLGDKGYYEQYF	.	.	TRBJ2-7	TRBV27